The TCR beta chain described here comes from a study of pediatric ulcerative colitis. Whole-study findings and limits: Repertoires came from total lymphocyte DNA, not specific subsets. Blood-rectal clonal overlap within each person was significantly higher in ulcerative colitis patients than controls.

One to two pinch biopsies were taken from the rectum during colonoscopy. V was trimmed by 4 bases and J by 0 bases, leaving 11 bases between them. Germline lookup yields CDR1 MGHRA and CDR2 YSYEKL. This CDR3 comprises 15 residues. Profiled with immunoSEQ multiplex PCR; TCRdb holds only in-frame clones, not every one. This sample yields approximately 38,000 clones, of which roughly four fifths are seen a single time; roughly 8.6% belongs to the top ten. This clone showed up just once. Its cognate antigen is unknown. Sequenced: gut tissue. The receptor was isolated from a boy younger than 18 with severe ulcerative colitis. The genes are TRBV4-1 and TRBJ2-3, with D uncertain. In nucleotides, the CDR3 is TGCGCCAGCAGCCCCGCTAGAGCTAGCACAGATACGCAGTATTTT. This codes for CASSPARASTDTQYF.